This T cell receptor beta chain was identified during a study of radiation and T cells in renal cell carcinoma. The table came from immunoSEQ multiplex PCR; TCRdb's copy has only in-frame clones and leaves some out. Of some 120,000 clones listed, approximately 85% are singletons. CDR3 size: 15 residues. Germline V gene lookup returns CDR1 GTSNPN and CDR2 SVGIG (reference sequence). Trimming left V 2 bases short and J 5 bases short, with 15 bases between. Time point meaning: blood 2 weeks post-SBRT. Sample treatment: 15 Gy SBRT to primary tumor, nephrectomy 4 weeks later. This clone occurred a few times.

The V and J genes are TRBV30 and TRBJ1-4; D not certain. The sequence derives from a man aged 45-60 years with renal cell carcinoma. This material consisted of blood, taken from a patient whose treatment included radiotherapy and nephrectomy. CDR3 in amino acids: CAWSILGISNEKLFF. The CDR3 bases are TGTGCCTGGAGTATCCTAGGGATTTCGAATGAAAAACTGTTTTTT.